This TCR beta chain was captured by sequencing in a study of cytomegalovirus exposure and HLA in healthy donors. Study findings and constraints: Cytomegalovirus-associated status was assigned to 150 or so TCR beta chains.

Clones were read by immunoSEQ multiplex PCR, and TCRdb kept only the in-frame ones, dropping some. In the table there are around 60,000 clones, about 90% of which are singletons. V was shortened by 1 base and J by 2 bases, with 12 bases between the two germline ends. The CDR3 runs 15 residues. Germline V gene sequence: CDR1 SNHLY, CDR2 FYNNEI. A remark on this clone: What it binds is unknown.

The clonotype originates from a woman aged 18 to 35 in good health and CMV-seronegative. The V and J genes are TRBV2 and TRBJ2-7; tentatively, D is TRBD2 (5 bases). The sequenced sample was PBMCs. Here the CDR3 reads CASSEDLAKAYEQYF. The DNA of the CDR3 is TGTGCCAGCAGTGAAGACTTAGCGAAAGCCTACGAGCAGTACTTC.